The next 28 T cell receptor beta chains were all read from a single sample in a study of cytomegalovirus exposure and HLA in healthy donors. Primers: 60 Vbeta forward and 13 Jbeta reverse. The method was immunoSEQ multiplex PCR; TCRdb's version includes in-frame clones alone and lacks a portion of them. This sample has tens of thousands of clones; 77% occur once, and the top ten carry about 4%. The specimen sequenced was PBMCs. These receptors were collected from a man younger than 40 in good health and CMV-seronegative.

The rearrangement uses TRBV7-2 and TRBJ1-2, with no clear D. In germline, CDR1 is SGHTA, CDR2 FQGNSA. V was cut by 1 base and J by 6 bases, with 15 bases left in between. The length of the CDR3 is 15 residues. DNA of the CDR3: TGTGCCAGCAGCTTAGTAGGCGGAGACTACCATGGCTACACCTTC. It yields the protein CASSLVGGDYHGYTF.

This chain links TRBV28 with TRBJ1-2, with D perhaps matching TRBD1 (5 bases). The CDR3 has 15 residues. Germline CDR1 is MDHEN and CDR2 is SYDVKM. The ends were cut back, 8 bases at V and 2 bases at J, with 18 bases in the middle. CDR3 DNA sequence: TGTGCCAGCTCGGGTGAGGGACTTGGAAACTATGGCTACACCTTC. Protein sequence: CASSGEGLGNYGYTF.

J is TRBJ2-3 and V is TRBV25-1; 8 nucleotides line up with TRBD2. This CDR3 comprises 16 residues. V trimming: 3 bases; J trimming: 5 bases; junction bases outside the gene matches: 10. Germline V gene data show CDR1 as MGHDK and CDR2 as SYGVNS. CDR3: CASSEPIAGRGDTQYF. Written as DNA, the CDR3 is TGTGCCAGCAGTGAGCCAATAGCGGGACGGGGAGATACGCAGTATTTT.

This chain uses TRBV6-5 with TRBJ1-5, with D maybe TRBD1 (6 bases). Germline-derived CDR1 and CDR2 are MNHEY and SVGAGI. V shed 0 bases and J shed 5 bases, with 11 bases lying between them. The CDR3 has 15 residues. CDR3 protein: CASSYSDSYYQPQHF. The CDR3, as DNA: TGTGCCAGCAGTTACTCGGACAGTTACTATCAGCCCCAGCATTTT.

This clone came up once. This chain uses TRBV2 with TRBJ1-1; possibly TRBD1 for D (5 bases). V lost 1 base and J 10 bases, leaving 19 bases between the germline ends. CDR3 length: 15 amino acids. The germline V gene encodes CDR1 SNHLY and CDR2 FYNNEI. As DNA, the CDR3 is TGTGCCAGCAGTGAAGTTTTGGGCAGGGCAAAGGGAGCTTTCTTT. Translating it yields CASSEVLGRAKGAFF.

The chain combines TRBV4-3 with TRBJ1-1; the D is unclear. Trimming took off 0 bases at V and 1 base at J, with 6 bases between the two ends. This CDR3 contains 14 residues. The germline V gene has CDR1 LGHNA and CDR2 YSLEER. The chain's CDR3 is CASSQESWNTEAFF. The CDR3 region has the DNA TGCGCCAGCAGCCAAGAGTCCTGGAACACTGAAGCTTTCTTT.

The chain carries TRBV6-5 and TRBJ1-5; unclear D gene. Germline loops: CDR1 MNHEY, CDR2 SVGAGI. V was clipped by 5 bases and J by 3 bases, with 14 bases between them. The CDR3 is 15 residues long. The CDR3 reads CASSPAAGLNQPQHF. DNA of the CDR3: TGTGCCAGCAGTCCAGCGGCAGGCCTCAATCAGCCCCAGCATTTT.

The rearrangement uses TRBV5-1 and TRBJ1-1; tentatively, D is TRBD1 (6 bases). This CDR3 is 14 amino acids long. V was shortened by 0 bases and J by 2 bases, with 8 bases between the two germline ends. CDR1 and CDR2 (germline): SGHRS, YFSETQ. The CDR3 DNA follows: TGCGCCAGCAGCTTGGGACAGGTAAACACTGAAGCTTTCTTT. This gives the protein CASSLGQVNTEAFF.

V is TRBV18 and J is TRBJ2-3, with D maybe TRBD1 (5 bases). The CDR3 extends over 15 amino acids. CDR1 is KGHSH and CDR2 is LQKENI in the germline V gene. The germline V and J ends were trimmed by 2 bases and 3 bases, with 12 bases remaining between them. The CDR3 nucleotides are TGTGCCAGCTCACCAGACACCAGGGTGACAGATACGCAGTATTTT. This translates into CASSPDTRVTDTQYF.

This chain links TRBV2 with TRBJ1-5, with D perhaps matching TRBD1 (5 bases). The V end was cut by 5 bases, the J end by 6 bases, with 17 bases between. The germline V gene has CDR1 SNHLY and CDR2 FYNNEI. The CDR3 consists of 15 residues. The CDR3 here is CASSLDTGGLQPQHF. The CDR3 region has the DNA TGTGCCAGCAGTTTGGACACGGGAGGGCTTCAGCCCCAGCATTTT.

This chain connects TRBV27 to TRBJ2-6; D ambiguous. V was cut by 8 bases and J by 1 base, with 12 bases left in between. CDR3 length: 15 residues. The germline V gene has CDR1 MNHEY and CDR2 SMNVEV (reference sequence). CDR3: CASGYLLSGANVLTF. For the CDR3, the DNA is TGTGCCAGCGGTTATCTGCTATCTGGGGCCAACGTCCTGACTTTC.

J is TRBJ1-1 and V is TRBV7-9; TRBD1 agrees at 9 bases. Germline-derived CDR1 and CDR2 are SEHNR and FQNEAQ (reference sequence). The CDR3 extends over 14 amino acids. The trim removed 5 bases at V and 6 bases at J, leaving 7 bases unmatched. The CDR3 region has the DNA TGTGCCAGCAGCACCGGGACAGGGTTTCCTGAAGCTTTCTTT. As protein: CASSTGTGFPEAFF. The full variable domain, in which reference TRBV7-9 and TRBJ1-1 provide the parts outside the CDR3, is DTGVSQNPRHKITKRGQNVTFRCDPISEHNRLYWYRQTLGQGPEFLTYFQNEAQLEKSRLLSDRFSAERPKGSFSTLEIQRTEQGDSAMYLCASSTGTGFPEAFFGQGTRLTVV.

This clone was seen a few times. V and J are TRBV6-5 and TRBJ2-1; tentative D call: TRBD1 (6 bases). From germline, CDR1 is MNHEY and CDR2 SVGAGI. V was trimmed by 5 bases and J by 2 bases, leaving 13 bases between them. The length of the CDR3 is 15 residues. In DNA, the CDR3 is TGTGCCAGCAGTAGAACAGGGAATCCCTACAATGAGCAGTTCTTC. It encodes CASSRTGNPYNEQFF.

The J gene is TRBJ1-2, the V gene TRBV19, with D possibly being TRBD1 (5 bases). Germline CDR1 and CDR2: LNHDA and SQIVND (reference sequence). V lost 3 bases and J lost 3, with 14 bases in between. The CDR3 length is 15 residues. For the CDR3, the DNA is TGTGCCAGTAGTATCTGGACAAGGTTGGACTATGGCTACACCTTC. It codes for CASSIWTRLDYGYTF.

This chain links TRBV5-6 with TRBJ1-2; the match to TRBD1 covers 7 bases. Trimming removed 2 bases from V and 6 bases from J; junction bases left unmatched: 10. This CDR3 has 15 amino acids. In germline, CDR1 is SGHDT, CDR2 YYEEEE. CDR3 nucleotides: TGTGCCAGCAGCTTAACAGGGGATCAGTTGCATGGCTACACCTTC. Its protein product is CASSLTGDQLHGYTF.

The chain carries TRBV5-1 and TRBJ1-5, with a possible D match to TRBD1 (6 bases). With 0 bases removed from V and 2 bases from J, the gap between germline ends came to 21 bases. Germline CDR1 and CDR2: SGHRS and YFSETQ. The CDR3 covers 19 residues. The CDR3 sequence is CASSLAGGSIPSGNQPQHF. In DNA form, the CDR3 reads TGCGCCAGCAGCTTGGCGGGGGGCTCTATCCCCTCTGGCAATCAGCCCCAGCATTTT.

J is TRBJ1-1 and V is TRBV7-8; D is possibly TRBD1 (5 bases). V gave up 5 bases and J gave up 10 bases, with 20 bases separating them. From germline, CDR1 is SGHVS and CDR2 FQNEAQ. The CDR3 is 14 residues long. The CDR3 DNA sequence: TGTGCCAGCAGCCTCCGTTCGGTTCAGGGTTTAGCTTTCTTT. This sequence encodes CASSLRSVQGLAFF. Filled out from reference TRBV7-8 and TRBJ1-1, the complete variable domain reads GAGVSQSPRYKVAKRGQDVALRCDPISGHVSLFWYQQALGQGPEFLTYFQNEAQLDKSGLPSDRFFAERPEGSVSTLKIQRTQQEDSAVYLCASSLRSVQGLAFFGQGTRLTVV.

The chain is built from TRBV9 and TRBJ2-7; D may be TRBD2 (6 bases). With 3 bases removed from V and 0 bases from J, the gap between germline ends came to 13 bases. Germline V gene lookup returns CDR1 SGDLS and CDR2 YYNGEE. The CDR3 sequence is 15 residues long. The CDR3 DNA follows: TGTGCCAGCAGCGGCCAGGTGGAGGGCTCCTACGAGCAGTACTTC. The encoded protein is CASSGQVEGSYEQYF.

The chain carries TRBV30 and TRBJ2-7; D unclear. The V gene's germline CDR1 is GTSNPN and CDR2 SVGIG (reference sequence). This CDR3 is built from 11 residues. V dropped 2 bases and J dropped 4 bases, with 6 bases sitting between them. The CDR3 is CAWSTRYEQYF. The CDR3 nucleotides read TGTGCCTGGAGTACCAGGTACGAGCAGTACTTC.

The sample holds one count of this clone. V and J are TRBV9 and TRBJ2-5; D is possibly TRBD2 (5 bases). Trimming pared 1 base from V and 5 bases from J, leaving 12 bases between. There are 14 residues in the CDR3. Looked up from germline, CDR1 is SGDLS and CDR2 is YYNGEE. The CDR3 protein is CASSVRSGIETQYF. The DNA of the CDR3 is TGTGCCAGCAGCGTAAGGTCGGGGATCGAGACCCAGTACTTC.

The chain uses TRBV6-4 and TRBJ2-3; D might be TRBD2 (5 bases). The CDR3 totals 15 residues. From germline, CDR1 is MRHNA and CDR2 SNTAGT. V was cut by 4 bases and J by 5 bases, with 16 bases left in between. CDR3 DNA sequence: TGTGCCAGCAGTGTGACCCCCGGCGGAGGAGATACGCAGTATTTT. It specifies CASSVTPGGGDTQYF.

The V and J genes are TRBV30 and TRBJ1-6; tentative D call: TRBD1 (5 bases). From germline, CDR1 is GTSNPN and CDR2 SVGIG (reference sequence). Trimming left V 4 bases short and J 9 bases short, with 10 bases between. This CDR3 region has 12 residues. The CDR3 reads CAWNAGFSPLHF. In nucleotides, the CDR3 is TGTGCCTGGAATGCAGGGTTTTCACCCCTCCACTTT.

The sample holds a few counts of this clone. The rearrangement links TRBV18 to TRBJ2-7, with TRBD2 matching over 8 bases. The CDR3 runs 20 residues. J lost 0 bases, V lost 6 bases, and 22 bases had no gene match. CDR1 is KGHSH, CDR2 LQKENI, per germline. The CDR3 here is CASSLMSGNNGGADSYEQYF. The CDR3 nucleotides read TGTGCCAGCTCCCTCATGAGTGGGAATAACGGGGGGGCCGACTCCTACGAGCAGTACTTC. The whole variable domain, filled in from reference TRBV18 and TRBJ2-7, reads NAGVMQNPRHLVRRRGQEARLRCSPMKGHSHVYWYRQLPEEGLKFMVYLQKENIIDESGMPKERFSAEFPKEGPSILRIQQVVRGDSAAYFCASSLMSGNNGGADSYEQYFGPGTRLTVT.

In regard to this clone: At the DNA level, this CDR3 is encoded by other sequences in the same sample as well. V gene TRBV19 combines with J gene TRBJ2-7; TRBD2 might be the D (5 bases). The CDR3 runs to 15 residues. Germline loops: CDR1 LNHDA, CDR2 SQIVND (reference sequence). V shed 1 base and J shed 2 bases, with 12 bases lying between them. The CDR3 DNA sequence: TGTGCCAGTAGTATAGGGCTAGCCGGTACCTACGAGCAGTACTTC. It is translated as CASSIGLAGTYEQYF.

CDR3 loop: CASSFVSGANVLTF. For the CDR3, the DNA is TGTGCCAGCAGTTTCGTCTCTGGGGCCAACGTCCTGACTTTC. The chain combines TRBV28 with TRBJ2-6, with no clear D. Trimming shortened V by 3 bases and J by 0 bases, and 3 bases separated the two germline ends. The length of the CDR3 is 14 residues. Germline CDR1 reads MDHEN; CDR2 reads SYDVKM.

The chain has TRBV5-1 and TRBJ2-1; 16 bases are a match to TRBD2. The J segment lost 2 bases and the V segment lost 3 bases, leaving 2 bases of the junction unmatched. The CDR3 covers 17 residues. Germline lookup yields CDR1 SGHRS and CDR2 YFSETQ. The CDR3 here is CASSWGLAGGTYNEQFF. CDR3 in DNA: TGCGCCAGCAGCTGGGGACTAGCGGGAGGGACCTACAATGAGCAGTTCTTC.

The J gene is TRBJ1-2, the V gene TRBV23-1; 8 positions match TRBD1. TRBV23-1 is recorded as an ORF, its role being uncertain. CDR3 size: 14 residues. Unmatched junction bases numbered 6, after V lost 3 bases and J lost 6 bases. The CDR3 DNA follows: TGCGCCAGCAGTCATGGGCAGGGGGCCAATGGCTACACCTTC. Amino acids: CASSHGQGANGYTF.

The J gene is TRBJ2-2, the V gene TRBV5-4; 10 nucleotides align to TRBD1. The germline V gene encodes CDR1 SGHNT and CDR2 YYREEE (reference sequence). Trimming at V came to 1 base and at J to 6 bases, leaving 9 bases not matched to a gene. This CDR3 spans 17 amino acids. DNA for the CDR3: TGTGCCAGCAGCTTGTCAGCCGGGACAGGGGTCTCCGGGGAGCTGTTTTTT. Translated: CASSLSAGTGVSGELFF.